This is a list of T cell receptor beta chains from one sample in a study of control samples from healthy donors and cancer patients. Clones were read by immunoSEQ multiplex PCR, and TCRdb kept only the in-frame ones, dropping some. The table records about 50,000 clones, 90% to 95% of them present only once. The specimen was blood. The receptors here all came from a man aged 30-40 years in good health. The CDR3 runs from the conserved cysteine through the conserved F or W. Each record gives: clone size, V gene, D gene, J gene, CDR3 protein, CDR3 DNA. A D gene is named only where the DNA matches it firmly. Clone sizes are given selectively: once, few, many, or a class where the clone is expanded.

-	TRBV10-2	-	TRBJ1-3	CASRDVFSGNTIYF	TGCGCCAGCAGGGACGTCTTCTCTGGAAACACCATATATTTT
-	TRBV6-2/TRBV6-3	-	TRBJ2-3	CASRPDRLPGRDTQYF	TGTGCCAGCAGACCTGACAGACTGCCGGGAAGAGATACGCAGTATTTT
few	TRBV4-3	TRBD2	TRBJ2-3	CASSQLTSGGPGDTQYF	TGCGCCAGCAGCCAACTGACTAGCGGGGGGCCGGGAGATACGCAGTATTTT
-	TRBV9	-	TRBJ1-6	CASSVGGTFNSPLHF	TGTGCCAGCAGCGTGGGCGGGACATTTAATTCACCCCTCCACTTT
-	TRBV5-1	-	TRBJ2-1	CASSFRSTGLPYNEQFF	TGCGCCAGCAGCTTCCGATCAACAGGGCTCCCCTACAATGAGCAGTTCTTC
-	TRBV2	-	TRBJ2-7	CASNLSGWADEQYF	TGTGCCAGCAACCTTAGCGGATGGGCGGACGAGCAGTACTTC
-	TRBV6-5	-	TRBJ2-3	CASRASTDTQYF	TGTGCCAGCAGGGCCTCCACAGATACGCAGTATTTT
once	TRBV5-6	TRBD1	TRBJ2-7	CASSLAQGAYEQYF	TGTGCCAGCAGCTTGGCCCAGGGGGCCTACGAGCAGTACTTC
-	TRBV21-1	-	TRBJ2-2	CASSKVTLAGAANTGELFF	TGTGCCAGCAGCAAAGTTACACTAGCGGGAGCCGCGAACACCGGGGAGCTGTTTTTT
-	TRBV28	-	TRBJ1-1	CASSLELLNTEAFF	TGTGCCAGCAGTTTAGAACTGTTGAACACTGAAGCTTTCTTT
-	TRBV27	-	TRBJ2-1	CASSSGGSSYNEQFF	TGTGCCAGCAGTTCCGGAGGGAGCTCCTACAATGAGCAGTTCTTC
-	TRBV20-1	-	TRBJ2-3	CSASPGDTQYF	TGCAGTGCCTCGCCGGGAGATACGCAGTATTTT
-	TRBV7-7	-	TRBJ2-7	CASSLGPGSSYEQYF	TGTGCCAGCAGCTTAGGTCCAGGGAGCTCCTACGAGCAGTACTTC
-	TRBV27	-	TRBJ1-4	CASSLFSRSNEKLFF	TGTGCCAGCAGTTTATTCTCCAGATCTAATGAAAAACTGTTTTTT
few	TRBV6-1	-	TRBJ1-3	CASSVTRATSGNTIYF	TGTGCCAGCAGTGTAACCAGGGCAACCTCTGGAAACACCATATATTTT
-	TRBV4-1	-	TRBJ1-5	CASSQGTRSNQPQHF	TGCGCCAGCAGCCAGGGGACTAGGAGCAATCAGCCCCAGCATTTT
-	TRBV4-1	TRBD1	TRBJ2-1	CASSSRTGEVNEQFF	TGCGCCAGCAGCTCCCGGACAGGGGAGGTGAATGAGCAGTTCTTC
-	TRBV4-2	-	TRBJ1-5	CASSQDRGDQPQHF	TGTGCCAGCAGCCAAGATCGTGGTGATCAGCCCCAGCATTTT
-	TRBV11-2	-	TRBJ1-2	CASSLPAGAGGYTF	TGTGCCAGCAGCCTGCCTGCGGGAGCAGGCGGCTACACCTTC
-	TRBV19	-	TRBJ2-7	CALLDGGTYEQYF	TGTGCCCTCTTGGACGGAGGTACCTACGAGCAGTACTTC
-	TRBV11-2	-	TRBJ1-4	CASSLGMNEKLFF	TGTGCCAGCAGCTTAGGGATGAATGAAAAACTGTTTTTT
-	TRBV5-1	-	TRBJ1-2	CASSLNGGVGYTF	TGCGCCAGCAGCTTGAATGGAGGGGTGGGCTACACCTTC
-	TRBV9	-	TRBJ2-7	CASSVAVTGDYEQYF	TGTGCCAGCAGCGTAGCGGTCACGGGTGACTACGAGCAGTACTTC
-	TRBV18	-	TRBJ2-2	CASSPGEGTGELFF	TGTGCCAGCTCACCAGGGGAAGGCACCGGGGAGCTGTTTTTT
once	TRBV3-1/TRBV3-2	-	TRBJ1-3	CASSQGYGITGNTIYF	TGTGCCAGCAGCCAAGGATATGGGATAACTGGAAACACCATATATTTT
-	TRBV10-3	-	TRBJ1-6	CAISGIQGPPPLHF	TGTGCCATCAGTGGAATACAGGGCCCGCCGCCCCTCCACTTT
-	TRBV29-1	-	TRBJ2-4	CSVLRGAKNIQYF	TGCAGCGTTCTAAGGGGGGCCAAAAACATTCAGTACTTC
-	TRBV5-4	TRBD1	TRBJ1-1	CASSLGQGAGNTEAFF	TGTGCCAGCAGCTTGGGACAGGGGGCGGGAAACACTGAAGCTTTCTTT
-	TRBV11-3	TRBD1	TRBJ1-3	CASSFSRDRGEVSGNTIYF	TGTGCCAGCAGCTTCTCCCGGGACAGGGGTGAAGTCTCTGGAAACACCATATATTTT
-	TRBV4-3	-	TRBJ2-2	CASSREGGTGELFF	TGCGCCAGCAGCCGTGAAGGGGGGACCGGGGAGCTGTTTTTT
-	TRBV6-2/TRBV6-3	TRBD1	TRBJ1-6	CASSYSGQWSTFLNSPLHF	TGTGCCAGCAGTTACTCGGGACAGTGGAGCACTTTCTTAAATTCACCCCTCCACTTT
-	TRBV9	-	TRBJ1-2	CASSVGTDWNYGYTF	TGTGCCAGCAGCGTCGGAACTGATTGGAACTATGGCTACACCTTC
-	TRBV2	-	TRBJ1-5	CASSDRHRVLDQPQHF	TGTGCCAGCAGTGATAGGCACAGGGTGTTGGATCAGCCCCAGCATTTT
-	TRBV30	-	TRBJ1-6	CAWSTGNSPLHF	TGTGCCTGGAGTACGGGGAATTCACCCCTCCACTTT
-	TRBV14	-	TRBJ2-5	CASSQDLPETQYF	TGTGCCAGCAGCCAAGATCTCCCAGAGACCCAGTACTTC
-	TRBV7-6	TRBD1	TRBJ2-1	CASSSQQGINNEQFF	TGTGCCAGCAGCTCGCAACAGGGGATCAACAATGAGCAGTTCTTC
-	TRBV7-9	-	TRBJ2-7	CASSPGQSSYEQYF	TGTGCCAGCAGCCCAGGACAGAGCTCCTACGAGCAGTACTTC